These 23 T cell receptor beta chains were sequenced from one sample in a study of blood T cell repertoires in COVID-19. Sequencing used immunoSEQ multiplex PCR; TCRdb keeps in-frame clones, though not all of them. In the table there are around 180,000 clones, roughly four fifths of which are singletons. Sequencing was carried out using peripheral blood. The receptors here all came from a human donor in a cohort sampled during active COVID-19.

This clone appeared a few times. This chain connects TRBV5-6 to TRBJ1-1, with D unclear. Germline values: CDR1 SGHDT, CDR2 YYEEEE. The germline V and J ends were trimmed by 4 bases and 5 bases, with 6 bases remaining between them. CDR3 size: 11 residues. The CDR3 is CASSDFTEAFF. The CDR3 DNA reads TGTGCCAGCAGCGACTTTACTGAAGCTTTCTTT. The whole variable domain, filled in from reference TRBV5-6 and TRBJ1-1, reads DAGVTQSPTHLIKTRGQQVTLRCSPKSGHDTVSWYQQALGQGPQFIFQYYEEEERQRGNFPDRFSGHQFPNYSSELNVNALLLGDSALYLCASSDFTEAFFGQGTRLTVV.

The rearrangement links TRBV3-1 (or the pseudogene TRBV3-2) to TRBJ2-7; D is undetermined. The CDR3 totals 13 residues. V lost 4 bases and J 2 bases, leaving 9 bases between the germline ends. Germline loops: CDR1 LGHDT, CDR2 YNNKEL (reference sequence). In nucleotides, the CDR3 is TGTGCCAGCAGCCCCGCAGACACCTACGAGCAGTACTTC. This sequence encodes CASSPADTYEQYF.

This clone appeared a single time. This chain links TRBV23-1 with TRBJ1-1; tentative D call: TRBD1 (5 bases). TRBV23-1 is identified as an open reading frame with a role that is uncertain. The V and J ends lost 7 bases and 7 bases respectively, with 13 bases between them. The CDR3 extends over 12 amino acids. CDR3 loop: CASKLRVGEAFF. CDR3 nucleotide sequence: TGCGCCAGCAAACTCAGGGTTGGTGAAGCTTTCTTT.

This chain links TRBV5-1 with TRBJ1-5; maybe TRBD1 (5 bases). The CDR3 is 13 residues long. Trimming left V 1 base short and J 6 bases short, with 8 bases between. CDR1 and CDR2 (germline): SGHRS, YFSETQ. This chain's CDR3 is CASSLRGSQPQHF. The CDR3 DNA reads TGCGCCAGCAGCTTGAGGGGAAGTCAGCCCCAGCATTTT.

The rearrangement links TRBV2 to TRBJ1-5; the D is unclear. The V gene's germline CDR1 is SNHLY and CDR2 FYNNEI. Trimming pared 2 bases from V and 5 bases from J, leaving 16 bases between. The CDR3 length is 16 residues. This CDR3 reads CASSEFSGWGYQPQHF. Here the CDR3 DNA reads TGTGCCAGCAGTGAATTTTCGGGATGGGGATATCAGCCCCAGCATTTT.

V gene TRBV27 combines with J gene TRBJ2-7, with TRBD1 as a possible D gene (5 bases). V dropped 5 bases and J dropped 2 bases, with 10 bases sitting between them. Germline V gene data show CDR1 as MNHEY and CDR2 as SMNVEV (reference sequence). The CDR3 totals 13 residues. For the CDR3, the DNA is TGTGCCAGCAGTCAAACAGGAACCTACGAGCAGTACTTC. Protein sequence: CASSQTGTYEQYF.

The chain is built from TRBV19 and TRBJ1-6; D remains ambiguous. Germline loops: CDR1 LNHDA, CDR2 SQIVND (reference sequence). V was cut by 6 bases and J by 0 bases, with 6 bases left in between. CDR3 length equals 14 residues. CDR3 in amino acids: CASRMSSYNSPLHF. CDR3 coding DNA: TGTGCCAGTAGGATGAGCTCCTATAATTCACCCCTCCACTTT.

The chain employs TRBV11-2 and TRBJ2-7, with TRBD1 matching over 7 bases. Germline loops: CDR1 SGHAT, CDR2 FQNNGV. This CDR3 is 15 amino acids long. With 6 bases clipped from V and 3 bases from J, the junction kept 11 bases outside the gene matches. CDR3 in DNA: TGTGCCAGCAGGAGGACCGGGACAGAGAACTACGAGCAGTACTTC. It codes for CASRRTGTENYEQYF.

The chain couples TRBV3-1 (or the pseudogene TRBV3-2) to TRBJ2-5; D possibly corresponds to TRBD2 (6 bases). The CDR3 consists of 15 residues. The germline CDR1 and CDR2 sequences are LGHDT and YNNKEL (reference sequence). V lost 3 bases and J 2 bases, leaving 13 bases between the germline ends. CDR3 region: CASSHGGLRQETQYF. As DNA, the CDR3 is TGTGCCAGCAGCCACGGGGGACTCCGACAAGAGACCCAGTACTTC.

The rearrangement links TRBV9 to TRBJ1-4; the match to TRBD1 covers 7 bases. Unmatched junction bases numbered 14, after V lost 4 bases and J lost 8 bases. The length of the CDR3 is 16 residues. Germline CDR1 reads SGDLS; CDR2 reads YYNGEE. CDR3 loop: CASSPRQGPVGEKLFF. CDR3 coding DNA: TGTGCCAGCAGCCCCCGACAGGGCCCGGTGGGAGAAAAACTGTTTTTT. The full variable domain, rest sourced from reference TRBV9 and TRBJ1-4, is DSGVTQTPKHLITATGQRVTLRCSPRSGDLSVYWYQQSLDQGLQFLIQYYNGEERAKGNILERFSAQQFPDLHSELNLSSLELGDSALYFCASSPRQGPVGEKLFFGSGTQLSVL.

The V call is TRBV20-1, the J call TRBJ1-1, with D uncertain. Germline values: CDR1 DFQATT, CDR2 SNEGSKA (reference sequence). The CDR3 totals 12 residues. The ends were cut back, 3 bases at V and 5 bases at J, with 10 bases in the middle. CDR3 bases: TGCAGTGCTAGTGTCCGCGAGACTGAAGCTTTCTTT. This encodes CSASVRETEAFF.

The gene calls are TRBV6-6 and TRBJ2-3; 8 bases map to TRBD2. CDR3 length: 16 residues. Unmatched junction bases numbered 5, after V lost 0 bases and J lost 3 bases. The germline V gene encodes CDR1 MNHNY and CDR2 SVGAGI (reference sequence). The CDR3 region is CASSYSGLEATDTQYF. The DNA for the CDR3 is TGTGCCAGCAGTTACTCGGGACTAGAGGCAACAGATACGCAGTATTTT.

The chain combines TRBV10-3 with TRBJ1-1, with 7 positions matching TRBD1. The length of the CDR3 is 15 residues. The V gene end was trimmed by 6 bases and the J gene end by 3 bases; junction bases not matched to a gene: 10. CDR1 ENHRY and CDR2 SYGVKD come from the germline V gene. The CDR3 region is CAISGTGERDTEAFF. The DNA for the CDR3 is TGTGCCATCAGCGGAACAGGGGAGAGGGACACTGAAGCTTTCTTT.

The chain is built from TRBV5-1 and TRBJ2-6, with TRBD1 as a possible D gene (5 bases). V gave up 3 bases and J gave up 3 bases, with 16 bases separating them. The CDR3 sequence is 17 residues long. Per germline, CDR1 SGHRS and CDR2 YFSETQ. Here the CDR3 reads CASSYAAGSYGANVLTF. The CDR3 region has the DNA TGCGCCAGCAGCTACGCTGCAGGGTCTTATGGGGCCAACGTCCTGACTTTC.

Only a few counts were recorded for this clone. This chain links TRBV2 with TRBJ2-1; TRBD1 aligns across 10 bases. V trimming: 5 bases; J trimming: 16 bases; junction bases outside the gene matches: 8. Per germline, CDR1 SNHLY and CDR2 FYNNEI. The CDR3 has 12 amino acids. This CDR3 is CASSLSGTGVFF. The CDR3 nucleotides read TGTGCCAGCAGTCTTTCCGGGACAGGGGTCTTCTTC.

This clone was detected only a few times. The rearrangement joins TRBV29-1 to TRBJ1-3; a possible D gene is TRBD1 (6 bases). In germline, CDR1 is SQVTM, CDR2 ANQGSEA. Trimming left V 7 bases short and J 2 bases short, with 21 bases between. This CDR3 spans 16 amino acids. This CDR3 is CSGPGELWRAGNTIYF. CDR3 DNA sequence: TGCAGCGGACCAGGGGAATTGTGGCGGGCTGGAAACACCATATATTTT.

The chain carries TRBV7-3 and TRBJ2-3; 9 bases agree with TRBD1. Germline V CDR1 and CDR2: SGHTA, FQGTGA. V lost 11 bases to trimming and J lost 1 base; unmatched junction nucleotides: 16. The length of the CDR3 is 17 residues. CDR3 in amino acids: CARSPRRGDRGTDTQYF. The DNA for the CDR3 is TGTGCCCGTTCACCACGGCGAGGGGACAGGGGCACAGATACGCAGTATTTT.

The chain uses TRBV11-2 and TRBJ1-4; D is perhaps TRBD1 (6 bases). Germline V gives CDR1 SGHAT, CDR2 FQNNGV. The V and J ends lost 4 bases and 3 bases respectively, with 12 bases between them. The CDR3 runs 15 residues. In DNA form, the CDR3 reads TGTGCCAGCAGCTCCACAGGGTATTCTAATGAAAAACTGTTTTTT. Translating gives CASSSTGYSNEKLFF.

This chain uses TRBV27 with TRBJ1-4; D uncertain. Per the germline V gene, CDR1 is MNHEY and CDR2 is SMNVEV (reference sequence). Trimming removed 2 bases at V and 13 bases at J, with 11 bases between. The CDR3 length is 12 residues. CDR3 loop: CASSLPGRPLFF. In DNA, the CDR3 is TGTGCCAGCAGTTTACCCGGGAGGCCACTGTTTTTT.

The chain employs TRBV5-6 and TRBJ2-3; TRBD1 is a possible D gene (5 bases). This CDR3 spans 14 amino acids. Trimming pared 4 bases from V and 5 bases from J, leaving 14 bases between. Germline V CDR1 and CDR2: SGHDT, YYEEEE. The CDR3, as DNA: TGTGCCAGCAGCCCCCCCGGCCAGGGAGATACGCAGTATTTT. This codes for CASSPPGQGDTQYF.

In regard to this clone: Mismatch with germline at one junction end may stem from a read error. This rearrangement joins TRBV9 to TRBJ1-1; 12 bases agree with TRBD1. The CDR3 length is 17 residues. Germline CDR1 is SGDLS and CDR2 is YYNGEE. The CDR3 sequence is CANSEGRDRGQHTEAFF. The CDR3 coding sequence is TGTGCCAACAGCGAGGGCCGGGACAGGGGGCAGCACACTGAAGCTTTCTTT.

This rearrangement joins TRBV5-1 to TRBJ1-2; maybe TRBD1 (5 bases). The V and J ends lost 6 bases and 4 bases respectively, with 16 bases between them. Germline values: CDR1 SGHRS, CDR2 YFSETQ. This CDR3 is built from 14 residues. Written as DNA, the CDR3 is TGCGCCAGCACAACAGGAGGGGTGCCCTATGGCTACACCTTC. Amino acids: CASTTGGVPYGYTF.

This sequence joins TRBV5-6 and TRBJ2-2, with 8 nucleotides matching TRBD1. J lost 1 base, V lost 0 bases, and 5 bases had no gene match. This CDR3 region has 17 residues. Germline assignment: CDR1 SGHDT and CDR2 YYEEEE. Here the CDR3 DNA reads TGTGCCAGCAGCTTGGGCTTCGGGACAGGGAACACCGGGGAGCTGTTTTTT. Encoded protein: CASSLGFGTGNTGELFF.